These 31 T cell receptor beta chains came from one sample sequenced in a study of CXCR3-negative and CXCR3-positive naive CD8 T cells. No antigen has been identified for these receptors. Whole-study findings and limits: CXCR3-positive naive cells had TRB CDR3s that were more hydrophobic than CXCR3-negative naive cells had.

cDNA libraries for TRB were generated by 5' RACE incorporating UMI labels. TCRdb re-called the 5' RACE reads and shows each CDR3 protein once, DNA omitted. The sample table sets out about 98,000 distinct CDR3 sequences. The sample taken for sequencing was naive CXCR3+ CD8+ T cells from blood. Subset here: CD45RO-CCR7+CD27+CD95- naive CD8+ T cells expressing CXCR3 (TNR3+). Every receptor here comes from a human donor in good health. Some clones in this sample may be carry-over from other donors' samples.

J is TRBJ1-2 and V is TRBV12-5; the TCRdb D gene call, TRBD1, has no DNA to confirm it. This CDR3 has 15 residues. Per germline, CDR1 LGHNT and CDR2 FRNRAP. CDR3 loop: CASGLFPGTYNGYTF.

This chain connects TRBV28 to TRBJ2-4; without DNA, the TCRdb call of TRBD1 cannot be checked. Germline CDR1 MDHEN, CDR2 SYDVKM. There are 13 residues in the CDR3. This chain's CDR3 is CASGGPGENIQYF.

The chain joins TRBV5-1 to TRBJ2-5; with no DNA, the TCRdb D assignment of TRBD2 cannot be verified. Per germline, CDR1 SGHRS and CDR2 YFSETQ. The CDR3 extends over 14 amino acids. The CDR3 loop is CASGRGGAQETQYF.

The chain combines TRBV11-1 with TRBJ2-1; TCRdb calls TRBD1, which cannot be checked without DNA. CDR1 SGHAT and CDR2 FQDESV come from the germline V gene (reference sequence). The CDR3 totals 16 residues. CDR3 residues: CASRRGQGSSYNEQFF.

CDR3 protein: CASSSRRGGPSDNEQFF. The V and J genes are TRBV5-1 and TRBJ2-1; the D gene TCRdb calls, TRBD1, cannot be checked with no DNA. The CDR3 extends over 17 amino acids. Germline assignment: CDR1 SGHRS and CDR2 YFSETQ.

V and J are TRBV29-1 and TRBJ2-7; TCRdb returns TRBD1, unconfirmable since there is no DNA. CDR3 size: 15 residues. Germline V gene lookup returns CDR1 SQVTM and CDR2 ANQGSEA. The CDR3 here is CSVLPPGSVYYEQYF.

The chain employs TRBV7-9 and TRBJ2-1; TCRdb's D call of TRBD1 is untestable without DNA. The CDR3 is made up of 15 amino acids. The germline V gene encodes CDR1 SEHNR and CDR2 FQNEAQ (reference sequence). The CDR3 spells CASSPPPSSYNEQFF.

V usage is TRBV12-3 or TRBV12-4 and J usage is TRBJ2-3; without DNA, the TCRdb call of TRBD2 cannot be checked. The CDR3 consists of 15 residues. The CDR3: CASSPAGLSTDTQYF.

The rearrangement uses TRBV12-3 or TRBV12-4 and TRBJ1-5. CDR3 size: 16 residues. CDR3 sequence: CASSLDGVGGNQPQHF.

The rearrangement links TRBV6-6 to TRBJ1-6; TCRdb lists TRBD1, though no DNA is available to test this call. The CDR3 runs to 15 residues. From germline, CDR1 is MNHNY and CDR2 SVGAGI (reference sequence). The CDR3 reads CASRPGGFDNSPLHF.

The chain uses TRBV2 and TRBJ2-1. Per the germline V gene, CDR1 is SNHLY and CDR2 is FYNNEI. The CDR3 has 13 amino acids. CDR3 sequence reads: CASRDSSYNEQFF.

The chain links TRBV7-9 to TRBJ1-1; the TCRdb call, TRBD1, lacks DNA for checking. The length of the CDR3 is 15 residues. CDR1 and CDR2 from the germline V gene are SEHNR and FQNEAQ (reference sequence). The CDR3 spells CASSPGLGAGTEAFF.

The CDR3 reads CASSSRAGGATDTQYF. The gene calls are TRBV7-3 and TRBJ2-3; absent DNA, TCRdb's TRBD1 call cannot be checked. This CDR3 region has 16 residues. The germline gives CDR1 SGHTA, CDR2 FQGTGA.

The CDR3 region is CASSLSGTGVMDNEQFF. The chain couples TRBV5-5 to TRBJ2-1; there is no DNA to check the TCRdb D call of TRBD1. CDR1 and CDR2 (germline): SGHKS, YYEKEE (reference sequence). The length of the CDR3 is 17 residues.

The chain joins TRBV15 to TRBJ1-1; lacking DNA, the TRBD1 call made by TCRdb goes unchecked. This CDR3 contains 11 residues. Germline CDR1 is LNHNV and CDR2 is YYDKDF (reference sequence). CDR3 residues: CASLGDTEAFF.

The V and J genes are TRBV23-1 and TRBJ2-5; TCRdb's D gene call, TRBD1, goes unchecked for lack of DNA. TRBV23-1 is reported as an ORF; its role is uncertain. The CDR3 totals 15 residues. The CDR3 sequence: CASSIPRQARETQYF.

This chain joins TRBV3-1 and TRBJ2-7; TCRdb's D gene call, TRBD1, goes unchecked for lack of DNA. Germline assignment: CDR1 LGHDT and CDR2 YNNKEL (reference sequence). The length of the CDR3 is 15 residues. This chain's CDR3 is CASSPERGPTYEQYF.

The rearrangement links TRBV29-1 to TRBJ2-7. The CDR3 covers 13 residues. Germline values: CDR1 SQVTM, CDR2 ANQGSEA. CDR3 sequence: CSVELEKIYEQYF.

The genes are TRBV19 and TRBJ2-1; TCRdb names TRBD1, which stays unverified in the absence of DNA. There are 15 residues in the CDR3. Germline assignment: CDR1 LNHDA and CDR2 SQIVND (reference sequence). Here the CDR3 reads CASSMGVSSYNEQFF.

The chain links TRBV7-6 to TRBJ2-7; the D call from TCRdb, TRBD1, cannot be confirmed without DNA. Looked up from germline, CDR1 is SGHVS and CDR2 is FNYEAQ. This CDR3 comprises 15 residues. The CDR3 loop reads CASSLDRGLNYEQYF.

The V and J genes are TRBV6-2 or TRBV6-3 and TRBJ2-7; TCRdb's D gene call, TRBD1, goes unchecked for lack of DNA. In germline, CDR1 is MNHEY, CDR2 SVGEGT. This CDR3 region has 15 residues. The CDR3 here is CASSYGRDRSYEQYF.

The chain combines TRBV28 with TRBJ1-4. Germline-derived CDR1 and CDR2 are MDHEN and SYDVKM. The CDR3 extends over 17 amino acids. CDR3 in amino acids: CASRGVWEGTSNEKLFF.

The chain uses TRBV6-6 and TRBJ2-7; TCRdb's D call, TRBD1, is unchecked because there is no DNA. Germline V gene sequence: CDR1 MNHNY, CDR2 SVGAGI (reference sequence). The CDR3 extends over 16 amino acids. CDR3 protein: CASGYRGQGFSYEQYF.

The chain combines TRBV7-6 with TRBJ2-3. CDR1 is SGHVS and CDR2 is FNYEAQ in the germline V gene. The CDR3 has 16 residues. CDR3 protein: CASSLAFTEITDTQYF. The full variable domain, its missing parts supplied by reference TRBV7-6 and TRBJ2-3, is GAGVSQSPRYKVTKRGQDVALRCDPISGHVSLYWYRQALGQGPEFLTYFNYEAQQDKSGLPNDRFSAERPEGSISTLTIQRTEQRDSAMYRCASSLAFTEITDTQYFGPGTRLTVL.

The CDR3 sequence is CASIRGYEQYF. The J gene is TRBJ2-7, the V gene TRBV6-2 or TRBV6-3. From germline, CDR1 is MNHEY and CDR2 SVGEGT. This CDR3 has 11 residues.

The V and J genes are TRBV7-9 and TRBJ2-1; TCRdb selects TRBD1, and the lack of DNA leaves this call unchecked. The CDR3 runs 16 residues. Per the germline V gene, CDR1 is SEHNR and CDR2 is FQNEAQ (reference sequence). CDR3 loop: CASSAQGVTGGNEQFF.

The CDR3 reads CASSLVEPIQINEQFF. V and J are TRBV7-9 and TRBJ2-1. From germline, CDR1 is SEHNR and CDR2 FQNEAQ (reference sequence). The CDR3 length is 16 residues.

The rearrangement links TRBV4-2 to TRBJ1-1; TCRdb's D call of TRBD1 is untestable without DNA. The germline gives CDR1 LGHNA, CDR2 YNFKEQ. The CDR3 is made up of 16 amino acids. The CDR3 loop is CASSQGGGQGGTEAFF.

J is TRBJ1-2 and V is TRBV7-6; the TCRdb call, TRBD1, lacks DNA for checking. The CDR3 is made up of 16 amino acids. Germline V gene lookup returns CDR1 SGHVS and CDR2 FNYEAQ. CDR3 amino acids: CASSTGLGQGHVSYTF. The variable domain in full, completed from reference TRBV7-6 and TRBJ1-2, reads GAGVSQSPRYKVTKRGQDVALRCDPISGHVSLYWYRQALGQGPEFLTYFNYEAQQDKSGLPNDRFSAERPEGSISTLTIQRTEQRDSAMYRCASSTGLGQGHVSYTFGSGTRLTVV.

J is TRBJ2-2 and V is TRBV27; TCRdb indicates TRBD2, and absent DNA this call remains unverified. Germline values: CDR1 MNHEY, CDR2 SMNVEV (reference sequence). The CDR3 sequence is 16 residues long. This CDR3 reads CASSLRAGGNTGELFF.

The chain recombines TRBV27 with TRBJ2-3; TCRdb gives TRBD2 as the D gene, but with no DNA this cannot be confirmed. Germline CDR1 MNHEY, CDR2 SMNVEV (reference sequence). The CDR3 loop spans 16 amino acids. The CDR3 sequence: CASSPISGYRTDTQYF.